This T cell receptor beta chain appears in the sequencing data of a study of cytomegalovirus exposure and HLA in healthy donors. The study, taken as a whole, reports: About 150 TCR beta chains were listed as cytomegalovirus-associated. Presence/absence analyses assumed roughly uniform sequencing depth across donors.

Germline V gene lookup returns CDR1 MNHEY and CDR2 SMNVEV (reference sequence). V was pared by 4 bases and J by 7 bases, with 10 bases between. CDR3 length: 13 residues. On this clone: As yet, its antigen is unknown.

The PCR contained 60 Vbeta and 13 Jbeta primers. The authors' processing: A later analysis tallied about 80 million unique TCR beta chains, some 10 million of them shared. The method was immunoSEQ multiplex PCR; TCRdb's version includes in-frame clones alone and lacks a portion of them. V and J calls and clone size are copied from that table; D and trimming were computed from the DNA. Of 55,000 to 85,000 clones listed, about 60% were seen once; the top ten hold 3% to 3.5%. The chain carries TRBV27 and TRBJ1-4; maybe TRBD1 (5 bases). The TCR comes from a woman between 50 and 59 years old in good health and CMV-seronegative. The sequenced sample consisted of PBMCs. CDR3 DNA sequence: TGTGCCAGCAGTTATAGGGGCCCTGAAAAACTGTTTTTT. Translated: CASSYRGPEKLFF.